This T cell receptor beta chain appears in the sequencing data of a study of T cells in Graves' hyperthyroidism and ophthalmopathy. Study-wide points: Ophthalmopathy got predicted by the model a median around six months before its onset.

CDR3 length: 15 residues. V was pared by 5 bases and J by 0 bases, with 7 bases of the junction left unmatched. Germline V gene data show CDR1 as SGHAT and CDR2 as FQNNGV. The table lists this clonotype with a few counts. Antigen: not known. From RNA transcripts, TCR beta CDR3 regions were amplified. RT-PCR in the first round (using the HTBI primer set) targeted the TCR CDR3. TCRdb used MiXCR to reprocess the multiplex PCR reads, holding one entry per CDR3 protein. The table shows hundreds of thousands of distinct CDR3 sequences, with 45% occurring only once. The specimen was peripheral blood or thyroid tissue (not recorded which). The rearrangement links TRBV11-2 to TRBJ2-7; 7 bases match TRBD1. The sequence came from an adult man with Graves' disease, either hyperthyroidism or ophthalmopathy (not recorded which). The CDR3 bases are TGTGCCAGCAGCCAAGGGGGCGAGAGCTCCTACGAGCAGTACTTC. The encoded protein is CASSQGGESSYEQYF.